This TCR beta chain was identified in a study of cytomegalovirus exposure and HLA in healthy donors. Study-wide results and limits: There were a few CMV-associated chains whose specificity for CMV antigens was confirmed in vitro. It was reportedly the case that the classifier diagnosed cytomegalovirus status with high specificity and sensitivity.

This CDR3 has 15 amino acids. Germline V gene lookup returns CDR1 MNHEY and CDR2 SMNVEV (reference sequence). With 6 bases removed from V and 2 bases from J, the gap between germline ends came to 16 bases. This table comes from immunoSEQ multiplex PCR, and its TCRdb copy is limited to in-frame clones, with some not included. This sample has 130,000 to 150,000 clones; 80% to 90% occur once, and the top ten carry about 6.4%. Note on this clone: Its antigen remains unknown.

The sequence came from a woman between 25 and 40 years old in good health and CMV-seropositive. The gene calls are TRBV27 and TRBJ2-5; possibly TRBD1 for D (6 bases). The sequenced sample was PBMCs. The CDR3, as DNA: TGTGCCAGCAGCCATATTGGCGGACAGCAAGAGACCCAGTACTTC. Protein sequence: CASSHIGGQQETQYF.